What follows are 5 T cell receptor beta chains derived from one specimen sequenced in a study of radiation and T cells in renal cell carcinoma. Profiling relied on immunoSEQ multiplex PCR, and the TCRdb table lists in-frame clones only, not all of them. The sample consists of some 20,000 clones, approximately 59% of them appearing once. Treatment here: treatment-naive control, cytoreductive nephrectomy. This specimen consisted of tumor tissue, obtained from a patient whose treatment was nephrectomy without radiotherapy. The receptor source for this set is a man aged 50 to 60 with renal cell carcinoma.

V and J are TRBV14 and TRBJ1-5; perhaps TRBD1 as D (5 bases). V lost 1 base and J 6 bases, leaving 13 bases between the germline ends. The CDR3 has 15 residues. CDR1 SGHDN and CDR2 FVKESK come from the germline V gene. The DNA of the CDR3 is TGTGCCAGCAGCCAAGGGGGCGGGGAGGGTCAGCCCCAGCATTTT. This encodes CASSQGGGEGQPQHF.

This clone was seen a handful of times. This chain links TRBV5-6 with TRBJ2-2; the D gene is possibly TRBD2 (5 bases). Germline CDR1 reads SGHDT; CDR2 reads YYEEEE. This CDR3 has 17 amino acids. Trimming left V 4 bases short and J 0 bases short, with 16 bases between. The DNA of the CDR3 is TGTGCCAGCAGCAAGAAGGTCGGGGTAGCGAACACCGGGGAGCTGTTTTTT. Translated, it gives CASSKKVGVANTGELFF.

This clone was observed a handful of times. J is TRBJ2-7 and V is TRBV6-1; 10 nucleotides align to TRBD1. J was trimmed by 5 bases and V by 4 bases; bases with no gene match: 5. The CDR3 runs 14 residues. In germline, CDR1 is MNHNS, CDR2 SASEGT. In DNA form, the CDR3 reads TGTGCCAGCAGTGGGACAGGGGGATTGGACGAGCAGTACTTC. This sequence encodes CASSGTGGLDEQYF.

The chain combines TRBV6-7 with TRBJ2-1, with unresolved D. TRBV6-7 is noted as an ORF with a role that remains uncertain. Deletions cut 7 bases from V and 3 bases from J, with 13 bases between. The CDR3 spans 14 residues. This chain's CDR3 is CASIDCSRYNEQFF. The CDR3 DNA is TGTGCCAGCATCGACTGTAGTCGCTACAATGAGCAGTTCTTC.

The chain is built from TRBV2 and TRBJ1-2; unclear D gene. The CDR3 spans 15 residues. Germline V gene data show CDR1 as SNHLY and CDR2 as FYNNEI. Trimming shortened V by 7 bases and J by 2 bases, and 17 bases separated the two germline ends. The CDR3 reads CASKSPGFENYGYTF. CDR3 in DNA: TGTGCCAGCAAAAGTCCGGGATTCGAGAACTATGGCTACACCTTC. The whole variable domain, filled in from reference TRBV2 and TRBJ1-2, reads EPEVTQTPSHQVTQMGQEVILRCVPISNHLYFYWYRQILGQKVEFLVSFYNNEISEKSEIFDDQFSVERPDGSNFTLKIRSTKLEDSAMYFCASKSPGFENYGYTFGSGTRLTVV.